These 19 T cell receptor beta chains share one sample of origin, sequenced in a study of TIL therapy for anti-PD-1-resistant metastatic lung cancer. Indicated time point: pre-treatment sample, taken before nivolumab and TIL therapy. Most excised metastases sampled were pleural nodules or supraclavicular lymph nodes. The libraries were made with immunoSEQ v3. The data were produced by immunoSEQ multiplex PCR, yet TCRdb's version contains in-frame clones alone and is incomplete. The sample has under 100,000 clones; just over 65% are singletons. Sequencing used tumor tissue, obtained at baseline. All receptors derive from a person aged 25-80 years with non-small cell lung cancer.

The J gene is TRBJ2-7, the V gene TRBV4-1; 8 bases line up with TRBD2. Per the germline V gene, CDR1 is MGHRA and CDR2 is YSYEKL. Losses at the gene ends were 4 bases for V and 2 bases for J; bases not matched to a gene: 7. CDR3 length: 15 residues. CDR3: CASSPRSSGPYEQYF. CDR3 DNA sequence: TGCGCCAGCAGCCCGAGGTCTAGCGGGCCCTACGAGCAGTACTTC.

The genes are TRBV5-5 and TRBJ2-6; no clear D. The CDR3 is made up of 14 amino acids. Germline values: CDR1 SGHKS, CDR2 YYEKEE (reference sequence). Trimming removed 3 bases at V and 1 base at J, with 5 bases between. The DNA for the CDR3 is TGTGCCAGCAGCTCGAGGTCTGGGGCCAACGTCCTGACTTTC. Translating it yields CASSSRSGANVLTF.

This chain uses TRBV9 with TRBJ2-3; 9 nucleotides match TRBD1. Germline trimming cut 3 bases from V and 5 bases from J; bases unmatched to any gene: 10. The CDR3 runs to 16 residues. Germline V CDR1 and CDR2: SGDLS, YYNGEE. The CDR3 sequence is CASSADTGGGGDTQYF. Written as DNA, the CDR3 is TGTGCCAGCAGCGCTGACACAGGGGGCGGGGGAGATACGCAGTATTTT.

This clone appeared a few times. The V call is TRBV4-1, the J call TRBJ2-2; D is unclear. There are 17 residues in the CDR3. Germline V lookup: CDR1 MGHRA, CDR2 YSYEKL. Trimming took off 0 bases at V and 0 bases at J, with 11 bases between the two ends. For the CDR3, the DNA is TGCGCCAGCAGCCAAGATGGAAGTTTTTCGAACACCGGGGAGCTGTTTTTT. It specifies CASSQDGSFSNTGELFF.

A single count supports this clone. V usage is TRBV5-4 and J usage is TRBJ1-2; 7 nucleotides line up with TRBD1. This CDR3 contains 14 residues. Germline V gives CDR1 SGHNT, CDR2 YYREEE (reference sequence). The ends lost 3 bases at V and 7 bases at J; junction bases unmatched: 9. The CDR3, as DNA: TGTGCCAGCAGCTACCCCGGGACAGAGTCTGGCTACACCTTC. It codes for CASSYPGTESGYTF.

Concerning this clone: This sample also contains other DNA sequences that code for the same CDR3. The chain is built from TRBV14 and TRBJ2-1; 9 bases match TRBD2. This CDR3 is 15 amino acids long. Germline V lookup: CDR1 SGHDN, CDR2 FVKESK. The V and J ends lost 4 bases and 1 base, in that order; junction bases with no gene match: 2. This CDR3 reads CASSLLAGSYNEQFF. Written as DNA, the CDR3 is TGTGCCAGCAGCCTTCTAGCGGGATCCTACAATGAGCAGTTCTTC. Full variable domain (rest looked up from reference TRBV14 and TRBJ2-1): EAGVTQFPSHSVIEKGQTVTLRCDPISGHDNLYWYRRVMGKEIKFLLHFVKESKQDESGMPNNRFLAERTGGTYSTLKVQPAELEDSGVYFCASSLLAGSYNEQFFGPGTRLTVL.

The chain links TRBV7-6 to TRBJ1-1; no clear D. Trimming shortened V by 1 base and J by 2 bases, and 11 bases separated the two germline ends. The CDR3 runs to 15 residues. CDR1 is SGHVS, CDR2 FNYEAQ, per germline. Written as DNA, the CDR3 is TGTGCCAGCAGCTTAGTTGCCAGACCAAACACTGAAGCTTTCTTT. As protein: CASSLVARPNTEAFF. Full variable domain (rest looked up from reference TRBV7-6 and TRBJ1-1): GAGVSQSPRYKVTKRGQDVALRCDPISGHVSLYWYRQALGQGPEFLTYFNYEAQQDKSGLPNDRFSAERPEGSISTLTIQRTEQRDSAMYRCASSLVARPNTEAFFGQGTRLTVV.

The V call is TRBV6-6, the J call TRBJ1-2; TRBD1 matches at 9 bases. V was clipped by 5 bases and J by 0 bases; unmatched bases: 4. The CDR3 spans 15 residues. Germline CDR1 reads MNHNY; CDR2 reads SVGAGI (reference sequence). The CDR3 here is CASSPGTGTNYGYTF. The CDR3 DNA follows: TGTGCCAGCAGTCCCGGGACAGGGACTAACTATGGCTACACCTTC.

The V and J genes are TRBV30 and TRBJ2-7; perhaps TRBD1 as D (6 bases). The length of the CDR3 is 11 residues. Germline assignment: CDR1 GTSNPN and CDR2 SVGIG (reference sequence). The DNA of the CDR3 is TGTTCTGGAGGCAGGGGTAACGAGCAGTACTTC. This encodes CSGGRGNEQYF.

The chain is built from TRBV19 and TRBJ1-1; no clear D gene. V was trimmed by 6 bases and J by 0 bases, leaving 14 bases between them. The CDR3 extends over 15 amino acids. Germline values: CDR1 LNHDA, CDR2 SQIVND (reference sequence). CDR3 in amino acids: CASRSVMFMNTEAFF. CDR3 nucleotide sequence: TGTGCCAGTAGATCAGTAATGTTCATGAACACTGAAGCTTTCTTT.

This chain uses TRBV4-3 with TRBJ1-3; possible D gene TRBD1, 5 bases. Looked up from germline, CDR1 is LGHNA and CDR2 is YSLEER. Trimming pared 0 bases from V and 4 bases from J, leaving 13 bases between. The length of the CDR3 is 16 residues. CDR3 region: CASSQEGGARGNTIYF. The CDR3 bases are TGCGCCAGCAGCCAAGAAGGAGGGGCTCGGGGAAACACCATATATTTT.

The chain links TRBV7-2 to TRBJ2-1; D not resolved. Germline lookup yields CDR1 SGHTA and CDR2 FQGNSA. The CDR3 totals 11 residues. V lost 5 bases and J lost 5, with 4 bases in between. CDR3 DNA: TGTGCCAGCAGCCCCGACAATGAGCAGTTCTTC. Amino acid sequence: CASSPDNEQFF.

This clone was counted a few times. The chain joins TRBV10-3 to TRBJ2-2; D is ambiguous. Trimming removed 0 bases from V and 4 bases from J, with 12 bases in between. Germline V gene lookup returns CDR1 ENHRY and CDR2 SYGVKD. The CDR3 runs to 16 residues. The CDR3 protein is CAISESSGISTGELFF. For the CDR3, the DNA is TGTGCCATCAGTGAGTCGTCTGGGATTAGCACCGGGGAGCTGTTTTTT.

This chain uses TRBV7-2 with TRBJ1-6; 7 bases fit TRBD1. Trimming at V came to 3 bases and at J to 13 bases, leaving 12 bases not matched to a gene. The germline gives CDR1 SGHTA, CDR2 FQGNSA. This CDR3 spans 15 amino acids. The CDR3 reads CASSFTGTAVSPLHF. The CDR3 DNA reads as TGTGCCAGCAGCTTTACCGGGACAGCCGTTTCGCCCCTCCACTTT.

V is TRBV7-9 and J is TRBJ1-1, with D possibly TRBD1 on 6 matching bases. Per germline, CDR1 SEHNR and CDR2 FQNEAQ (reference sequence). This CDR3 spans 16 amino acids. Trimming took off 5 bases at V and 0 bases at J, with 16 bases between the two ends. The DNA of the CDR3 is TGTGCCAGCAGCCCACCCGGAGGGACAATGAACACTGAAGCTTTCTTT. It encodes CASSPPGGTMNTEAFF.

This rearrangement joins TRBV29-1 to TRBJ1-2, with D maybe TRBD1 (6 bases). The V end lost 7 bases, the J end lost 4 bases, and 16 bases lay between the germline ends. The CDR3 covers 13 residues. Germline V lookup: CDR1 SQVTM, CDR2 ANQGSEA. The CDR3: CSAGGGSSYGYTF. For the CDR3, the DNA is TGCAGCGCCGGGGGGGGCTCAAGCTATGGCTACACCTTC.

This chain connects TRBV4-2 to TRBJ1-5; 9 bases agree with TRBD1. J gave up 6 bases and V 0 bases, and 9 bases lay outside the gene matches. Germline V gives CDR1 LGHNA, CDR2 YNFKEQ. The CDR3 is made up of 17 amino acids. The CDR3 DNA follows: TGTGCCAGCAGCCAAGATGGCAGACAGGGGGTAAGTCAGCCCCAGCATTTT. This codes for CASSQDGRQGVSQPQHF.

This rearrangement joins TRBV6-2 or TRBV6-3 to TRBJ2-7; TRBD2 agrees at 9 bases. This CDR3 has 17 residues. J lost 4 bases, V lost 5 bases, and 15 bases had no gene match. Germline CDR1 and CDR2: MNHEY and SVGEGT. The CDR3 is CASSPTRSLAGAYEQYF. CDR3 nucleotides: TGTGCCAGCAGTCCGACTCGTAGTTTAGCGGGGGCATACGAGCAGTACTTC.

This chain joins TRBV28 and TRBJ1-4, with 9 positions matching TRBD1. Losses at the gene ends were 8 bases for V and 8 bases for J; bases not matched to a gene: 6. Germline V gene data show CDR1 as MDHEN and CDR2 as SYDVKM. The CDR3 extends over 13 amino acids. The CDR3 nucleotides read TGTGCCAGCCGACAGGGGGTTTGGGAAAAACTGTTTTTT. Protein product: CASRQGVWEKLFF.